The clone carrying this T cell receptor (beta chain) was counted once. Sequencing was performed with immunoSEQ multiplex PCR; in TCRdb, only in-frame clones are kept and a portion is missing. The sample consists of some 150,000 clones, about 88% of them appearing once. These data are taken from a study of blood T cell repertoires in COVID-19. The CDR3 has 13 amino acids. V dropped 5 bases and J dropped 1 base, with 11 bases sitting between them. From germline, CDR1 is GTSNPN and CDR2 SVGIG (reference sequence). The rearrangement links TRBV30 to TRBJ1-2, with D perhaps matching TRBD1 (6 bases). This TCR derives from a woman of 80 years or more in a cohort sampled during active or convalescent COVID-19. What was sequenced was peripheral blood. CDR3 nucleotides: TGTGCCTGGGTCCGGACAGATAACTATGGCTACACCTTC. Its translation is CAWVRTDNYGYTF.